The entry that follows covers one T cell receptor beta chain sequence. Cells are PBMCs isolated from about 10 ml of fresh blood. The CDR3 regions of TCR beta were amplified from RNA transcripts. HTBI primers drove first-round RT-PCR of the TCR CDR3. TCRdb itself ran the multiplex PCR reads through MiXCR, one entry per CDR3 protein. The data hold fewer than 750,000 distinct CDR3 sequences, with approximately 15% observed a single time. The data belong to a study of T cells in Graves' hyperthyroidism and ophthalmopathy. Germline assignment: CDR1 MNHEY and CDR2 SMNVEV (reference sequence). This CDR3 is built from 15 residues. Trimming removed 4 bases from V and 7 bases from J, with 19 bases in between.

This clonotype was sampled from a woman between 35 and 50 years old with Graves' ophthalmopathy. The specimen was blood. The chain links TRBV27 to TRBJ1-1; no firm D call. CDR3 residues: CASSSRGSTRFEAFF. The DNA for the CDR3 is TGTGCCAGCAGTTCCCGCGGATCGACGAGGTTTGAAGCTTTCTTT.